One and the same sample provided the 24 T cell receptor beta chains below, sequenced in a study of shared clonotypes between healthy human individuals. Using immunoSEQ multiplex PCR, the repertoire was profiled, and TCRdb retains in-frame clones only, with some absent. The sample records roughly 2.4 million clones, approximately 94% being singletons. Sample: naive CD4+ T cells sorted from blood. Subset given: CD45RA+ positively selected. These receptors were collected from a man aged 18 to 29 in good health.

A word on this clone: The same CDR3 also results from other DNA sequences found in this sample. J is TRBJ1-3 and V is TRBV6-1; D gene unclear. V was pared by 3 bases and J by 2 bases, with 5 bases between. Germline V gene data show CDR1 as MNHNS and CDR2 as SASEGT. The CDR3 length is 13 residues. CDR3 region: CASSEITGNTIYF. CDR3 nucleotide sequence: TGTGCCAGCAGTGAGATTACTGGAAACACCATATATTTT.

Points on this clone: A junction end diverges from the germline sequence, so it may reflect a read error. The V gene is TRBV6-1, the J gene TRBJ2-7; 9 nucleotides line up with TRBD1. Germline lookup yields CDR1 MNHNS and CDR2 SASEGT. The CDR3 extends over 12 amino acids. CDR3 residues: CASSDARDRAAF. The CDR3 DNA follows: TGTGCCAGCAGTGATGCCCGGGACAGGGCTGCTTTC.

The chain carries TRBV7-2 and TRBJ2-2; 11 bases map to TRBD2. J gave up 7 bases and V 3 bases, and 10 bases lay outside the gene matches. Looked up from germline, CDR1 is SGHTA and CDR2 is FQGNSA. The CDR3 contains 17 residues. The CDR3 nucleotides read TGTGCCAGCAGCTTCCCTGTAGCGGGGGGGCCACACGGGGAGCTGTTTTTT. Its translation: CASSFPVAGGPHGELFF.

The chain recombines TRBV4-1 with TRBJ2-7; 10 bases are shared with TRBD1. Germline values: CDR1 MGHRA, CDR2 YSYEKL. V lost 1 base and J lost 6; bases outside the gene matches: 6. This CDR3 has 15 residues. CDR3 in DNA: TGCGCCAGCAGCCAAGCCGGGACAGGGGTGGTCGAGCAGTACTTC. This codes for CASSQAGTGVVEQYF.

This chain uses TRBV6-6 with TRBJ2-2; D remains ambiguous. CDR3 length: 13 residues. Germline V gene data show CDR1 as MNHNY and CDR2 as SVGAGI (reference sequence). V lost 4 bases and J lost 4, with 7 bases in between. CDR3 amino acids: CASSFIGTGELFF. The CDR3 region has the DNA TGTGCCAGCAGTTTCATCGGCACCGGGGAGCTGTTTTTT.

The chain is built from TRBV6-1 and TRBJ1-5, with D tentatively TRBD1 (5 bases). Trimming took 6 bases from V and 6 from J, leaving 18 bases between them. The CDR3 length is 15 residues. In germline, CDR1 is MNHNS, CDR2 SASEGT. CDR3 nucleotide sequence: TGTGCCAGCAGGACGGTTGGGGGACCAAGTCAGCCCCAGCATTTT. Translating it yields CASRTVGGPSQPQHF.

The CDR3 DNA sequence: TGTGCCAGCAGCTCCGGGGGCGCGAACACCGGGGAGCTGTTTTTT. Amino acid sequence: CASSSGGANTGELFF. This chain links TRBV11-2 with TRBJ2-2, with D perhaps matching TRBD1 or TRBD2 (6 bases each). The CDR3 consists of 15 residues. Germline-derived CDR1 and CDR2 are SGHAT and FQNNGV. Trimming cost V 4 bases and J 0 bases, with 9 bases left between them.

This clone was recorded once. The chain carries TRBV6-1 and TRBJ2-6, with D perhaps matching TRBD1 (6 bases). This CDR3 contains 15 residues. Germline-derived CDR1 and CDR2 are MNHNS and SASEGT. The V end was cut by 5 bases, the J end by 4 bases, with 12 bases between. The CDR3 region has the DNA TGTGCCAGCAGTCAAACAGGGCCCGGGGCCAACGTCCTGACTTTC. Translating it yields CASSQTGPGANVLTF.

J is TRBJ2-7 and V is TRBV13; TRBD1 matches 9 bases. The CDR3 loop spans 15 amino acids. V lost 6 bases and J lost 6; bases outside the gene matches: 12. Germline V gives CDR1 PRHDT, CDR2 FYEKMQ (reference sequence). The CDR3 protein is CASRLTGGSGSEQYF. CDR3 nucleotides: TGTGCCAGCAGATTAACAGGGGGCAGCGGAAGCGAGCAGTACTTC. The variable domain in full, completed from reference TRBV13 and TRBJ2-7, reads AAGVIQSPRHLIKEKRETATLKCYPIPRHDTVYWYQQGPGQDPQFLISFYEKMQSDKGSIPDRFSAQQFSDYHSELNMSSLELGDSALYFCASRLTGGSGSEQYFGPGTRLTVT.

Comments on this clone: Within the sample, other DNA sequences also encode this same CDR3. The gene calls are TRBV5-4 and TRBJ2-7; D may be TRBD2 (5 bases). There are 15 residues in the CDR3. Per germline, CDR1 SGHNT and CDR2 YYREEE (reference sequence). V was clipped by 4 bases and J by 0 bases, with 14 bases between them. The CDR3 sequence: CASSRGGVGSYEQYF. The DNA of the CDR3 is TGTGCCAGCAGCCGGGGTGGGGTCGGCTCCTACGAGCAGTACTTC.

This chain links TRBV5-5 with TRBJ1-1, with a weak D call TRBD1 (6 bases). Germline V lookup: CDR1 SGHKS, CDR2 YYEKEE (reference sequence). The V end was cut by 3 bases, the J end by 1 base, with 7 bases between. This CDR3 comprises 13 residues. CDR3 bases: TGTGCCAGCAGCTGGACAGAGAACACTGAAGCTTTCTTT. This sequence encodes CASSWTENTEAFF.

This clone was observed a few times. The identical CDR3 is also encoded by other nucleotide sequences in the sample. The chain uses TRBV30 and TRBJ2-3, with 9 nucleotides matching TRBD2. Germline V gene sequence: CDR1 GTSNPN, CDR2 SVGIG (reference sequence). Germline trimming cut 0 bases from V and 4 bases from J; bases unmatched to any gene: 2. The CDR3 is 14 residues long. The CDR3, as DNA: TGTGCCTGGAGTGTGGGCGGGGGGGCAGATACGCAGTATTTT. Translation gives CAWSVGGGADTQYF.

V usage is TRBV7-9 and J usage is TRBJ2-1; 9 bases align to TRBD1. This CDR3 is built from 14 residues. Germline CDR1 SEHNR, CDR2 FQNEAQ (reference sequence). With 1 base clipped from V and 10 bases from J, the junction kept 5 bases outside the gene matches. The CDR3 DNA follows: TGTGCCAGCAGCTTAGATGGGGACAGGGTAGAGCAGTTCTTC. This codes for CASSLDGDRVEQFF.

This chain links TRBV30 with TRBJ2-6; D not resolved. Germline V gene sequence: CDR1 GTSNPN, CDR2 SVGIG (reference sequence). V lost 3 bases and J 2 bases, leaving 11 bases between the germline ends. The CDR3 is 15 residues long. CDR3 region: CAWRPGSAGANVLTF. In DNA form, the CDR3 reads TGTGCCTGGAGACCCGGCTCGGCTGGGGCCAACGTCCTGACTTTC.

Remarks on this clone: Different DNA sequences within this sample yield the same CDR3. The genes are TRBV11-2 and TRBJ2-1; 8 nucleotides agree with TRBD2. The CDR3 is made up of 12 amino acids. The V gene's germline CDR1 is SGHAT and CDR2 FQNNGV. Losses at the gene ends were 3 bases for V and 10 bases for J; bases not matched to a gene: 2. The CDR3 sequence: CASSFLAGEQFF. The CDR3 nucleotides read TGTGCCAGCAGCTTCTTAGCGGGGGAGCAGTTCTTC.

As to this clone: Other nucleotide sequences from this sample produce the same CDR3. The rearrangement links TRBV5-1 to TRBJ2-5, with D perhaps given as TRBD1 or TRBD2 (6 bases each). V was trimmed by 4 bases and J by 5 bases, leaving 15 bases between them. CDR1 SGHRS and CDR2 YFSETQ come from the germline V gene. CDR3 size: 14 residues. This CDR3 reads CASSPGGPGETQYF. CDR3 bases: TGCGCCAGCAGCCCCGGGGGCCCCGGGGAGACCCAGTACTTC.

The chain couples TRBV7-2 to TRBJ2-1, with 7 bases aligning to TRBD1. Germline V gives CDR1 SGHTA, CDR2 FQGNSA. This CDR3 spans 15 amino acids. Losses at the gene ends were 1 base for V and 3 bases for J; bases not matched to a gene: 3. The chain's CDR3 is CASSLGQGLYNEQFF. DNA for the CDR3: TGTGCCAGCAGCTTAGGACAGGGTCTCTACAATGAGCAGTTCTTC.

This clone was observed a single time. The chain combines TRBV5-1 with TRBJ2-2; D might be TRBD2 (6 bases). The V end was cut by 1 base, the J end by 5 bases, with 12 bases between. This CDR3 is 15 amino acids long. Germline CDR1 reads SGHRS; CDR2 reads YFSETQ. The CDR3 coding sequence is TGCGCCAGCAGCTTGAGCCGGGGGTTTACCGGGGAGCTGTTTTTT. The encoded protein is CASSLSRGFTGELFF.

This clone was observed a single time. CDR3 amino acids: CASSSDTVSEAFF. Written as DNA, the CDR3 is TGTGCCAGCAGCTCCGATACAGTTTCTGAAGCTTTCTTT. The rearrangement joins TRBV7-2 to TRBJ1-1; no clear D. Trimming took off 4 bases at V and 6 bases at J, with 12 bases between the two ends. The CDR3 contains 13 residues. Germline loops: CDR1 SGHTA, CDR2 FQGNSA.

The chain links TRBV6-5 to TRBJ1-2; D remains ambiguous. Trimming stripped 0 bases from V and 11 bases from J, with 13 bases between. The CDR3 extends over 13 amino acids. Germline V lookup: CDR1 MNHEY, CDR2 SVGAGI. CDR3 nucleotide sequence: TGTGCCAGCAGTTACTCGGCGGGATTGGGGTACACCTTC. Residues: CASSYSAGLGYTF.

This clone has more than one count but fewer than ten. The chain employs TRBV5-1 and TRBJ1-4; TRBD1 might be the D (6 bases). Germline V gene sequence: CDR1 SGHRS, CDR2 YFSETQ. The CDR3 covers 16 residues. The ends were cut back, 5 bases at V and 2 bases at J, with 16 bases in the middle. CDR3 bases: TGCGCCAGCAGACAGGGCGGGGCGAGGACTAATGAAAAACTGTTTTTT. Translating it yields CASRQGGARTNEKLFF. Drawing the rest from reference TRBV5-1 and TRBJ1-4, the complete variable domain is KAGVTQTPRYLIKTRGQQVTLSCSPISGHRSVSWYQQTPGQGLQFLFEYFSETQRNKGNFPGRFSGRQFSNSRSEMNVSTLELGDSALYLCASRQGGARTNEKLFFGSGTQLSVL.

This chain uses TRBV4-2 with TRBJ1-4, with 10 bases lining up with TRBD1. The V segment lost 3 bases and the J segment 0 bases; nucleotides outside the gene matches: 4. The CDR3 has 17 residues. The V gene's germline CDR1 is LGHNA and CDR2 YNFKEQ. This CDR3 reads CASSQGDRGSTNEKLFF. The CDR3 DNA follows: TGTGCCAGCAGCCAGGGGGACAGGGGTTCAACTAATGAAAAACTGTTTTTT.

The chain employs TRBV6-6 and TRBJ2-1; D could derive from TRBD1 or TRBD2 (6 bases each). V lost 8 bases, J lost 9 bases, and 26 bases lay in between. The germline gives CDR1 MNHNY, CDR2 SVGAGI (reference sequence). This CDR3 is built from 16 residues. The chain's CDR3 is CASGPSTGGALSEQFF. The DNA for the CDR3 is TGTGCCAGCGGGCCCTCGACAGGCGGGGCACTCAGTGAGCAGTTCTTC.

The chain has TRBV9 and TRBJ2-6; unclear D gene. The length of the CDR3 is 16 residues. V lost 0 bases and J 4 bases, leaving 11 bases between the germline ends. Germline V gene lookup returns CDR1 SGDLS and CDR2 YYNGEE. CDR3 protein: CASSVAEGLGANVLTF. CDR3 bases: TGTGCCAGCAGCGTAGCTGAAGGGTTAGGGGCCAACGTCCTGACTTTC.